Below are 10 T cell receptor beta chains sequenced from a single sample in a study of breast tumors, draining lymph nodes, adjacent tissues. Breast cancer patients provided tissue from their axillary draining lymph nodes. TCRdb used MiXCR to reprocess the multiplex PCR reads, holding one entry per CDR3 protein. The data show approximately 180,000 distinct CDR3 sequences, with more than 25% seen just once and around 3.5% held by the top ten. The sequencing sample was made of axillary lymph node tissue. These receptors were obtained from a female donor with breast cancer. Some clones in this sample may be carry-over from other donors' samples.

This chain joins TRBV5-1 and TRBJ1-6, with D hard to call. The V end was cut by 5 bases, the J end by 8 bases, with 11 bases between. The CDR3 extends over 13 amino acids. Germline values: CDR1 SGHRS, CDR2 YFSETQ. The CDR3 DNA reads as TGCGCCAGCAGTGAGGCTAGCGATTCACCCCTCCACTTT. Residues: CASSEASDSPLHF.

As for this clonotype: One base away lies a much larger clone, so this may be a sequencing read error. The rearrangement links TRBV19 to TRBJ2-1, with D perhaps TRBD1 (5 bases). CDR3 length: 15 amino acids. Germline V lookup: CDR1 LNHDA, CDR2 SQIVND (reference sequence). Trimming left V 3 bases short and J 5 bases short, with 14 bases between. The CDR3 spells CASSISGFFHNEQFF. CDR3 DNA: TGTGCCAGTAGTATCTCAGGGTTTTTCCACAATGAGCAGTTCTTC.

V and J are TRBV20-1 and TRBJ1-6, with 7 bases matching TRBD1. The germline V gene encodes CDR1 DFQATT and CDR2 SNEGSKA (reference sequence). The V gene end was trimmed by 6 bases and the J gene end by 9 bases; junction bases not matched to a gene: 14. The CDR3 consists of 15 residues. The CDR3 DNA is TGCAGTGCCATGGCAGGGGACAGTCGCACTTCACCCCTCCACTTT. Amino acid sequence: CSAMAGDSRTSPLHF.

Many counts were recorded for this clonotype. A much larger clone is a single base away; this may be a read error. The chain has TRBV20-1 and TRBJ2-7; 11 nucleotides align to TRBD2. There are 15 residues in the CDR3. V lost 2 bases and J lost 2; bases outside the gene matches: 5. Germline V CDR1 and CDR2: DFQATT, SNEGSKA (reference sequence). CDR3 nucleotides: TGCAGTGCTAGACCGCTAGCGGGGGGACCCTACGAGCAGTACTTC. It specifies CSARPLAGGPYEQYF.

The chain recombines TRBV7-8 with TRBJ1-4; TRBD1 might be the D (5 bases). Germline V gene lookup returns CDR1 SGHVS and CDR2 FQNEAQ. This CDR3 spans 15 amino acids. Trimming stripped 4 bases from V and 4 bases from J, with 13 bases between. CDR3 bases: TGTGCCAGCAGCTCAAGAGGGAGGGGTAATGAAAAACTGTTTTTT. This codes for CASSSRGRGNEKLFF.

With respect to this clonotype: A much larger clone differs from this one at a single base, so this may be a read error. Lacking the conserved final phenylalanine or tryptophan, this CDR3 likely reflects a read error. The chain couples TRBV7-9 to TRBJ1-2, with 7 bases lining up with TRBD1. The germline V gene encodes CDR1 SEHNR and CDR2 FQNEAQ (reference sequence). The CDR3 has 14 residues. Trimming took 7 bases from V and 7 from J; bases not matched to a gene: 12. CDR3 loop: CASTEWRGRGGYTL. CDR3 DNA: TGTGCCAGCACCGAATGGAGGGGGCGAGGTGGCTACACCCTC.

This clonotype was seen at least ten times. J is TRBJ2-3 and V is TRBV13; no clear D gene. This CDR3 region has 11 residues. The ends were cut back, 6 bases at V and 5 bases at J, with 6 bases in the middle. Germline V gives CDR1 PRHDT, CDR2 FYEKMQ (reference sequence). The CDR3: CASSSGDTQYF. CDR3 nucleotides: TGTGCCAGCAGTTCCGGAGATACGCAGTATTTT.

This clonotype was seen more than once but under ten times. A read error may be the cause here, since a much bigger clone is one base away. This sequence joins TRBV19 and TRBJ2-3, with D unresolved. The CDR3 length is 15 residues. Between the trimmed V and J ends, which lost 5 bases and 3 bases, there was a span of 15 bases. The V gene's germline CDR1 is LNHDA and CDR2 SQIVND (reference sequence). CDR3 amino acids: CASSVGQVTTDTQYF. For the CDR3, the DNA is TGTGCCAGTAGTGTAGGCCAGGTAACGACAGATACGCAGTATTTT.

This clonotype was observed at least ten times. DNA of the CDR3: TGTGCCAGCAGCTTAGGGCAGGCCGTTCAGGATACGCAGTATTTT. Protein product: CASSLGQAVQDTQYF. The chain uses TRBV7-9 and TRBJ2-3; the D is unclear. Trimming cost V 1 base and J 6 bases, with 14 bases left between them. CDR3 length: 15 residues. CDR1 SEHNR and CDR2 FQNEAQ come from the germline V gene (reference sequence).

This clonotype turned up a few times. This may be a read error: a much more frequent sequence differs by one nucleotide. The rearrangement links TRBV19 to TRBJ2-1, with D possibly TRBD1 on 6 matching bases. The CDR3 is 17 residues long. Germline CDR1 reads LNHDA; CDR2 reads SQIVND (reference sequence). Deletions cut 1 base from V and 2 bases from J, with 15 bases between. The CDR3 loop reads CASSIAQTGITYNEQFF. In DNA, the CDR3 is TGTGCCAGTAGTATAGCCCAAACAGGGATAACCTACAATGAGCAGTTCTTC.